This passage covers 26 T cell receptor beta chains from one sample sequenced in a study of tumor-infiltrating lymphocytes in primary liver carcinoma. Starting from 450 to 500 ng of total RNA, TCR beta cDNA was produced with a primer in the constant region. Libraries covering TCR beta were generated through three nested multiplex PCR rounds (using a slightly modified ARM-PCR). Investigators reported that the first two PCR rounds, at 10 to 11 cycles each, used TRBV1-TRBV30 forward primers with a C-beta reverse primer. From the multiplex PCR reads, TCRdb called clonotypes with MiXCR, one entry per CDR3 protein. The table records some 320,000 distinct CDR3 sequences, roughly two thirds of them present only once. Blood RNA came from unsorted whole blood; germline DNA was also extracted. Sequenced material: peripheral blood. The source is a man aged 40-49 years with primary liver carcinoma and hepatitis B virus infection.

Worth noting for this clonotype: At one end the junction does not follow the germline gene, possibly because of a read error. The CDR3: CVSSPTGVGYTF. DNA for the CDR3: TGTGTCAGCAGTCCGACAGGGGTCGGCTACACCTTC. The V call is TRBV12-3 or TRBV12-4, the J call TRBJ1-2, with 8 bases fitting TRBD1. CDR3 length: 12 amino acids.

This clonotype was picked up many times. The J gene is TRBJ2-2, the V gene TRBV11-2; D could derive from TRBD1 or TRBD2 (5 bases each). The CDR3 extends over 15 amino acids. Trimming removed 1 base at V and 5 bases at J, with 11 bases between. CDR1 and CDR2 from the germline V gene are SGHAT and FQNNGV. CDR3 in DNA: TGTGCCAGCAGCTTAGGTCGGGGCGCGACCGGGGAGCTGTTTTTT. Translation gives CASSLGRGATGELFF.

The sample holds one count of this clonotype. This is likely a read error, given that the CDR3 carries no conserved phenylalanine or tryptophan at its end. The chain employs TRBV12-3 or TRBV12-4 and TRBJ2-1, with 7 bases that match TRBD2. The CDR3 consists of 15 residues. CDR3 amino acids: CASSLEGGRYNEQFL. The CDR3 DNA is TGTGCGAGCAGTTTAGAGGGAGGGCGCTACAATGAGCAGTTCCTC.

As concerns this clonotype: A junction boundary mismatches the germline segment, possibly from a read error. The chain combines TRBV6-2 or TRBV6-3 with TRBJ2-7; D is perhaps TRBD2 (6 bases). The CDR3 covers 13 residues. The germline V gene encodes CDR1 MNHEY and CDR2 SVGEGT. The CDR3 nucleotides are TGTGCCAGCAGTTCCTGCGGGATTGGTGAGCTGTACTTC. It codes for CASSSCGIGELYF.

With regard to this clonotype: A much larger clonotype is one base distant, so this may be a read error. V is TRBV12-3 or TRBV12-4 and J is TRBJ2-2; 9 bases align to TRBD1. This CDR3 region has 15 residues. Trimming removed 6 bases from V and 6 bases from J; junction bases left unmatched: 8. CDR3 region: CASSIRTGAPGELFF. The CDR3 nucleotides are TGTGCCAGCAGCATCCGGACAGGGGCGCCCGGGGAGCTGTTTTTT.

CDR3 DNA sequence: TGTGCCAGCAGCTTAGATAGCACTAGCGGTGATACGCAGTATTTT. This encodes CASSLDSTSGDTQYF. The chain uses TRBV7-2 and TRBJ2-3; 8 bases map to TRBD2. The germline gives CDR1 SGHTA, CDR2 FQGNSA. The V and J ends lost 1 base and 6 bases, in that order; junction bases with no gene match: 6. CDR3 length: 15 amino acids.

The chain employs TRBV19 and TRBJ2-4, with 9 bases fitting TRBD1. The J segment lost 11 bases and the V segment lost 5 bases, leaving 16 bases of the junction unmatched. This CDR3 is 16 amino acids long. Germline lookup yields CDR1 LNHDA and CDR2 SQIVND (reference sequence). The CDR3 DNA sequence: TGTGCCAGTAGTCCGGACAGGGGAGGAGGAACTGTGGTTCAGTACTTC. Its translation is CASSPDRGGGTVVQYF.

As to this clonotype: A much larger clone lies a single base off, so this may be a read error. No conserved phenylalanine or tryptophan is present at the end of the CDR3, so a read error is the likely explanation. The chain joins TRBV4-2 to TRBJ2-7, with D perhaps TRBD2 (7 bases). The V end lost 0 bases, the J end lost 6 bases, and 15 bases lay between the germline ends. The germline V gene encodes CDR1 LGHNA and CDR2 YNFKEQ. The CDR3 totals 15 residues. For the CDR3, the DNA is TGTGCCAGCAGCCAAGAGGGACTAACAGGGTCCGAGCAGTACTCC. The encoded protein is CASSQEGLTGSEQYS.

Comment on this clonotype: Possible read error: a much larger clone is one base away. The chain has TRBV12-3 or TRBV12-4 and TRBJ2-3; 7 bases fit TRBD2. Losses at the gene ends were 10 bases for V and 7 bases for J; bases not matched to a gene: 14. The CDR3 is made up of 14 amino acids. The CDR3 DNA reads TGTGCCACCAAGGGTGGGCTAGCGGTATATACGCAGTATTTT. This gives the protein CATKGGLAVYTQYF.

This clonotype was seen many times. This rearrangement joins TRBV4-3 to TRBJ1-5; D not resolved. Germline V CDR1 and CDR2: LGHNA, YSLEER. The V end was cut by 0 bases, the J end by 2 bases, with 5 bases between. CDR3 length: 14 amino acids. CDR3 in amino acids: CASSQDRRNQPQHF. CDR3 sequence (DNA): TGCGCCAGCAGCCAAGATCGGCGCAATCAGCCCCAGCATTTT.

The DNA for the CDR3 is TGTGCCATCAGACTAGAGGGAGCGAGCGTCACAGATACGCAGTATTTT. Residues: CAIRLEGASVTDTQYF. The J gene is TRBJ2-3, the V gene TRBV12-3 or TRBV12-4; D possibly corresponds to TRBD2 (6 bases). V shed 10 bases and J shed 2 bases, with 22 bases lying between them. The CDR3 runs 16 residues.

The table lists this clonotype with a count of one. This may come from a read error, since a much larger clone is one base off. V gene TRBV6-2 or TRBV6-3 combines with J gene TRBJ2-5, with D tentatively TRBD1 (6 bases). The CDR3 extends over 13 amino acids. Germline loops: CDR1 MNHEY, CDR2 SVGEGT. CDR3 in amino acids: CAISYAGTGIQYF. CDR3 DNA: TGTGCCATCAGTTACGCCGGTACAGGGATCCAGTACTTC.

This clonotype was detected only once. The chain couples TRBV7-3 to TRBJ2-1; tentative D call: TRBD1 (7 bases). Germline values: CDR1 SGHTA, CDR2 FQGTGA. The CDR3 consists of 17 residues. The ends were cut back, 2 bases at V and 4 bases at J, with 18 bases in the middle. The DNA for the CDR3 is TGTGCCAGCAGCTTACGAGGAGGGCAGGGGGTTTACAATGAGCAGTTCTTC. Translating gives CASSLRGGQGVYNEQFF.

This clonotype has only one observation. Possible read error: a much larger clone is one base away. This chain joins TRBV4-2 and TRBJ2-3; D may be TRBD2 (5 bases). Germline-derived CDR1 and CDR2 are LGHNA and YNFKEQ. The CDR3 is 15 amino acids. CDR3 bases: TGTGCCAGCTGCCATGGAGGTGAACGCACAGATACGCAGTATTTT. Its translation is CASCHGGERTDTQYF.

This clonotype was seen only once. Sequence at one end of the junction differs from germline and may be a read error. The rearrangement joins TRBV5-1 to TRBJ2-2; TRBD2 matches at 9 bases. Germline V gene lookup returns CDR1 SGHRS and CDR2 YFSETQ. The CDR3 loop spans 16 amino acids. CDR3 DNA: TGCGCCAGCAGCCCCCACCAGGGACTAGCCACCTGGGAGCTGTTTTTT. Amino acids: CASSPHQGLATWELFF.

This rearrangement joins TRBV5-1 to TRBJ1-3; no clear D. The CDR3 sequence is 14 residues long. V gave up 7 bases and J gave up 4 bases, with 15 bases separating them. The germline V gene encodes CDR1 SGHRS and CDR2 YFSETQ. The CDR3 loop reads CASQDAASGNTIYF. The CDR3 region has the DNA TGCGCCAGCCAGGACGCCGCCTCCGGAAACACCATATATTTT.

The chain has TRBV5-1 and TRBJ1-4; D is possibly TRBD1 (5 bases). Germline CDR1 is SGHRS and CDR2 is YFSETQ. The CDR3 is made up of 16 amino acids. V was pared by 4 bases and J by 4 bases, with 17 bases between. CDR3 in amino acids: CASSHPEGTGNEKLFF. CDR3 bases: TGCGCCAGCAGCCATCCCGAAGGGACTGGTAATGAAAAACTGTTTTTT.

There are many counts of this clonotype. This chain uses TRBV12-3 or TRBV12-4 with TRBJ1-5; D is possibly TRBD1 (5 bases). V was clipped by 3 bases and J by 4 bases, with 16 bases between them. CDR3 length: 16 amino acids. CDR3 in amino acids: CASSFMKGIRNQPQHF. CDR3 DNA sequence: TGTGCCAGCAGTTTTATGAAGGGGATACGGAATCAGCCCCAGCATTTT.

This clonotype was found once. A read error may explain this, as a much larger clone is one base away. The CDR3 loop reads CASSLLGQGMETQYF. DNA of the CDR3: TGTGCCAGCAGTTTATTGGGACAGGGAATGGAGACCCAGTACTTC. The chain uses TRBV12-3 or TRBV12-4 and TRBJ2-5; TRBD1 matches at 9 bases. V was pared by 2 bases and J by 5 bases, with 6 bases of the junction left unmatched. The CDR3 extends over 15 amino acids.

A word on this clonotype: An end of the junction does not agree with germline; a read error may underlie this. The chain links TRBV11-1 to TRBJ1-5; 11 nucleotides align to TRBD1. There are 14 residues in the CDR3. From germline, CDR1 is SGHAT and CDR2 FQDESV (reference sequence). CDR3 DNA: TGTGCCAACAGCCAGGGACAGGGGGACCAGTCCCAGCATTTT. Protein sequence: CANSQGQGDQSQHF.

This clonotype is labeled as medium-sized. The chain couples TRBV6-2 or TRBV6-3 to TRBJ2-5; D uncertain. V dropped 2 bases and J dropped 4 bases, with 2 bases sitting between them. The CDR3 length is 11 residues. Germline-derived CDR1 and CDR2 are MNHEY and SVGEGT. The chain's CDR3 is CASSYGETQYF. The CDR3, as DNA: TGTGCCAGCAGTTACGGAGAGACCCAGTACTTC.

The chain carries TRBV4-1 and TRBJ2-7; tentatively, D is TRBD1 or TRBD2 (5 bases each). This CDR3 is built from 15 residues. Germline CDR1 MGHRA, CDR2 YSYEKL. The V and J ends lost 6 bases and 4 bases respectively, with 19 bases between them. In DNA form, the CDR3 reads TGCGCCAGCAGGCAAAACCGGGACCCTCTTTACGAGCAGTACTTC. Translating it yields CASRQNRDPLYEQYF.

The table lists this clonotype with a count of one. A much bigger clone sits one base away, suggesting this may be a read error. The chain carries TRBV11-2 and TRBJ2-1, with a tentative D call TRBD2 (6 bases). V lost 4 bases to trimming and J lost 6 bases, with 19 bases between them. The CDR3 has 16 amino acids. Germline V CDR1 and CDR2: SGHAT, FQNNGV. DNA for the CDR3: TGTGCCAGCAGCTCCCGGGTGGCTAGCGCCGGCAATGAGCAGTTCTTC. This translates into CASSSRVASAGNEQFF.

On this clonotype itself: Relative to the germline gene, one junction end is altered; a read error may explain this. The CDR3 DNA reads TGTACCAGCAGTTTAACAGCCAACACTGGAGCTTTCTTT. Translated, it gives CTSSLTANTGAFF. V is TRBV12-3 or TRBV12-4 and J is TRBJ1-1; D ambiguous. The CDR3 runs to 13 residues.

The chain couples TRBV30 to TRBJ1-1, with TRBD1 matching over 8 bases. V shed 5 bases and J 1 base; nucleotides not matched to a gene: 0. This CDR3 is 12 amino acids long. Germline V gives CDR1 GTSNPN, CDR2 SVGIG (reference sequence). CDR3 DNA: TGTGCCTGGGGACAGGGGAACACTGAAGCTTTCTTT. Translated, it gives CAWGQGNTEAFF.

In its sample, this clonotype was seen many times. The genes are TRBV6-1 and TRBJ2-2, with D maybe TRBD2 (5 bases). There are 14 residues in the CDR3. Trimming stripped 8 bases from V and 2 bases from J, with 12 bases between. Germline V gene data show CDR1 as MNHNS and CDR2 as SASEGT. The CDR3 spells CASGISVNTGELFF. In DNA, the CDR3 is TGTGCCAGCGGGATTAGCGTTAACACCGGGGAGCTGTTTTTT.